Listed below are T cell receptor beta chains from one sample, sequenced in a study of control samples from healthy donors and cancer patients. Generated by immunoSEQ multiplex PCR, the TCRdb table keeps only in-frame clones and is missing some. This table has 100,000 to 150,000 clones, around nine tenths appearing once. Sequencing input: blood. Receptors originate from a man aged 18 to 35 in good health. Both conserved end residues are part of each CDR3.

CASSLGAGGNNYGYTF TRBV7-9
CASSEEQGGSQPQHF TRBV6-1
CASSFNSGNTIYF TRBV12-3/TRBV12-4
CASSVSGTGAYEQYF TRBV9
CAWSRALWYTEAFF TRBV30
CASSLSVRGGGFDEQFF TRBV11-2
CASSLAQTNTEAFF TRBV5-1
CASSSVGRTLREQYF TRBV14
CASSEVSSTDTQYF TRBV10-2
CASSPEPGQGLNGYTF TRBV7-9
CASRKNRDSNQPQHF TRBV2
CASSQTSGDTGELFF TRBV4-1
CALRGSGNTIYF TRBV2
CASSLRLAGELYSYEQYF TRBV5-4
CASSVYGENTEAFF TRBV9
CASSLRASGVYNEQFF TRBV7-2
CASSGQEGQPQHF TRBV6-4
CASSQGSGANVLTF TRBV3-1/TRBV3-2
CASSLGGEPNYGYTF TRBV7-9
CATSDCLQGGMNEQYF TRBV24-1
CASSDPTGTSGNTGELFF TRBV10-1
CASSYSGTENEKLFF TRBV6-5
CASSSQGIDGYTF TRBV7-9
CASNRGTEAFF TRBV6-5
CASSSGLAGPSVHDTQYF TRBV7-2
CASSVGYSSTDTQYF TRBV6-4
CASQQGAGAFF TRBV6-6
CASRKGFRNTEAFF TRBV6-1
CASSPSGAPLHF TRBV7-2
CASRQGVGNTIYF TRBV7-9
CASRSAGTDTQYF TRBV7-2
CASTVDRNTGELFF TRBV7-9
CASRIGSGDSPLHF TRBV5-1